This note documents a single T cell receptor (beta chain) sequence. Only in-frame clones appear in the TCRdb table, and some are missing; sequencing was by immunoSEQ multiplex PCR. The data contain about 74,000 clones, roughly 90% of them singletons. This specimen comes from a study of PD-L1 blockade in urothelial cancer. Across the whole study: Of about 30 patients, twenty-five were males with bladder-origin urothelial cancer. Anywhere from 0 to 3 prior chemotherapy regimens had been received by patients. The median number of T cells present in blood samples was 141,255.

Stated time point: pretreatment peripheral blood. Each patient's cancer was a locally advanced or metastatic urothelial carcinoma. CDR1 ENHRY and CDR2 SYGVKD come from the germline V gene. Losses at the gene ends were 6 bases for V and 4 bases for J; bases not matched to a gene: 6. The CDR3 runs 16 residues. The receptor's source is a man in his 70s with urothelial cancer. The chain recombines TRBV10-3 with TRBJ2-3, with TRBD2 matching 14 bases. The specimen was PBMCs, collected around atezolizumab (anti-PD-L1) treatment. For the CDR3, the DNA is TGTGCCATCAGGCCGACTAGCGGGAGGGCCCCAGATACGCAGTATTTT. It encodes CAIRPTSGRAPDTQYF.